The rows below give T cell receptor beta chains drawn from one sample of a study of human T cells and chemical hapten exposure. One entry per CDR3 protein results from TCRdb running MiXCR on the RACE reads. The sample lists about 84,000 distinct CDR3 sequences; 9.5% to 14% were seen once. The sequenced sample was whole blood, obtained in connection with sensitization to the hapten diphenylcyclopropenone (DPC). The receptors were sampled from a woman in her fifties or sixties with alopecia areata. Some clones in this sample may be carry-over from other donors' samples. CDR3s include the opening cysteine and the closing phenylalanine or tryptophan. A D gene is named only where the DNA matches it firmly. A clone size is listed for some rows: how often the clone was seen (once, few, many), or a class if it is expanded.

j_call	cdr3_length	clone_size	v_call	d_call	cdr3_aa	cdr3_nt
TRBJ1-2	12	NA	TRBV7-9	TRBD1	CATSGGWFGYTF	TGTGCCACCTCAGGGGGTTGGTTTGGCTACACCTTC
TRBJ2-1	18	NA	TRBV11-2	TRBD1	CASSYIPTTGVPYNEQFF	TGTGCCAGCAGCTACATCCCCACGACAGGGGTCCCCTACAATGAGCAGTTCTTC
TRBJ2-2	16	NA	TRBV5-1	NA	CASSLEAAGDTGELFF	TGCGCCAGCAGCTTGGAGGCGGCAGGGGATACCGGGGAGCTGTTTTTT
TRBJ2-5	15	few	TRBV5-1	NA	CASSLVSAEQETQYF	TGCGCCAGCAGCTTGGTAAGCGCAGAGCAAGAGACCCAGTACTTC
TRBJ2-3	14	NA	TRBV19	NA	CASSMSGWTDTQYF	TGTGCCAGTAGTATGTCTGGGTGGACAGATACGCAGTATTTT
TRBJ2-2	15	NA	TRBV2	TRBD1	CDSTVVRGRIGELFF	TGTGACAGCACTGTGGTCAGGGGGCGGATCGGGGAGCTGTTTTTT
TRBJ2-1	15	few	TRBV6-2/TRBV6-3	NA	CASSYSGTTYNEQFF	TGTGCCAGCAGTTACTCGGGTACCACCTACAATGAGCAGTTCTTC
TRBJ2-4	17	NA	TRBV18	TRBD1	CASSPGRQGAAKNIQYF	TGTGCCAGCTCGCCGGGGAGGCAGGGGGCGGCCAAAAACATTCAGTACTTC
TRBJ1-2	14	many	TRBV18	NA	CASSPAGHVDGYTF	TGTGCCAGCTCACCAGCGGGGCATGTGGATGGCTACACCTTC
TRBJ1-3	17	many	TRBV12-3/TRBV12-4	TRBD1	CASSHSVPGQGVDTIYF	TGTGCCAGCAGTCATTCGGTGCCGGGACAGGGGGTAGACACCATATATTTT
TRBJ2-5	11	many	TRBV5-1	NA	CASSFQETQYF	TGCGCCAGCAGCTTCCAAGAGACCCAGTACTTC
TRBJ2-1	12	NA	TRBV7-9	NA	CASSLLGDEQFF	TGTGCCAGCAGCTTGCTCGGGGATGAGCAGTTCTTC
TRBJ1-4	15	NA	TRBV25-1	TRBD1	CASSHETGAAEKLFF	TGTGCCAGCAGTCATGAGACAGGGGCTGCGGAAAAACTGTTTTTT
TRBJ2-3	15	many	TRBV18	TRBD2	CASSLGLAGADTQYF	TGTGCCAGCAGCTTAGGTCTGGCGGGAGCAGATACGCAGTATTTT
TRBJ2-2	14	NA	TRBV4-3	NA	CASHQDWGAGELFF	TGCGCCAGCCACCAAGATTGGGGAGCCGGGGAGCTGTTTTTT
TRBJ1-3	17	many	TRBV30	NA	CAWKRGRNSISGNTIYF	TGTGCCTGGAAACGGGGCCGAAACTCTATCTCTGGAAACACCATATATTTT
TRBJ1-3	13	NA	TRBV6-6	NA	CAGSQGTGNTIYF	TGTGCCGGCAGTCAGGGGACGGGAAACACCATATATTTT
TRBJ1-5	15	few	TRBV24-1	TRBD1	CATSDSTGGNQPQHF	TGTGCCACCAGTGATTCGACAGGGGGCAATCAGCCCCAGCATTTT
TRBJ2-1	15	few	TRBV11-3	NA	CASSQFGVSYNEQFF	TGTGCCAGCAGCCAATTCGGGGTTTCCTACAATGAGCAGTTCTTC
TRBJ2-3	13	NA	TRBV12-3/TRBV12-4	NA	CASSTGLGDTQYF	TGTGCCAGCTCTACAGGGCTGGGAGATACGCAGTATTTT
TRBJ2-1	15	few	TRBV6-2/TRBV6-3	TRBD2	CASSSRLAGVNEQFF	TGTGCCAGCAGTTCCAGACTAGCGGGAGTAAATGAGCAGTTCTTC
TRBJ2-1	14	few	TRBV6-5	TRBD2	CASSAPGGAGEQFF	TGTGCCAGCAGTGCCCCCGGGGGAGCGGGGGAGCAGTTCTTC
TRBJ2-7	15	NA	TRBV7-2	NA	CASSLGGQAGYEQYF	TGTGCCAGCAGCTTAGGTGGGCAGGCGGGCTACGAGCAGTACTTC
TRBJ2-3	15	few	TRBV6-2/TRBV6-3	NA	CASSPRTLRADTQYF	TGTGCCAGCAGTCCCCGGACCCTGAGGGCAGATACGCAGTATTTT
TRBJ2-3	15	few	TRBV20-1	TRBD2	CSAFKLAGYTDTQYF	TGCAGTGCCTTCAAACTAGCGGGGTACACAGATACGCAGTATTTT
TRBJ1-5	14	few	TRBV20-1	NA	CSAPDSYSNQPQHF	TGCAGTGCTCCCGACAGTTATAGCAATCAGCCCCAGCATTTT
TRBJ1-4	16	once	TRBV4-3	NA	CASSQDGRGTNEKLFF	TGCGCCAGCAGCCAAGATGGTAGGGGAACTAATGAAAAACTGTTTTTT
TRBJ2-3	15	NA	TRBV7-3	NA	CASSLRLGTTDTQYF	TGTGCCAGCAGCCTAAGACTAGGGACCACAGATACGCAGTATTTT
TRBJ1-5	14	NA	TRBV7-2	NA	CASSPGRKNQPQHF	TGTGCCAGCAGCCCCGGACGGAAAAATCAGCCCCAGCATTTT
TRBJ2-5	13	few	TRBV12-3/TRBV12-4	NA	CASSLSGIETQYF	TGTGCCAGCAGTTTATCAGGGATTGAGACCCAGTACTTC
TRBJ1-1	13	many	TRBV30	NA	CAWRPEMNTEAFF	TGTGCCTGGAGGCCGGAAATGAACACTGAAGCTTTCTTT
TRBJ1-5	15	many	TRBV11-2	TRBD1	CASSLQPTGGQPQHF	TGTGCCAGCAGCTTACAACCTACAGGGGGCCAGCCCCAGCATTTT
TRBJ2-1	18	NA	TRBV6-1	TRBD2	CASSPRRPLAAPAHEQFF	TGTGCCAGCAGTCCCCGTCGCCCACTAGCGGCCCCCGCCCATGAGCAGTTCTTC
TRBJ2-1	13	few	TRBV12-3/TRBV12-4	NA	CASRTGSANEQFF	TGTGCCAGCAGAACCGGGAGTGCCAATGAGCAGTTCTTC
TRBJ2-1	18	many	TRBV19	TRBD2	CASSSGTSGASYYNEQFF	TGTGCCAGTAGTAGCGGGACTAGCGGCGCTTCATACTACAATGAGCAGTTCTTC
TRBJ1-3	13	many	TRBV29-1	NA	CSVEQVPGNTIYF	TGCAGCGTTGAACAGGTCCCGGGAAACACCATATATTTT
TRBJ1-4	12	many	TRBV10-1	NA	CASSWTRPQLFF	TGCGCCAGCAGTTGGACGCGACCTCAACTGTTTTTT
TRBJ2-3	15	many	TRBV4-1	TRBD2	CASSEISGRGDTQYF	TGCGCCAGCAGCGAGATTAGCGGGAGAGGAGATACGCAGTATTTT
TRBJ2-7	14	few	TRBV5-1	NA	CASSLAAGTYEQYF	TGCGCCAGCAGCTTGGCCGCAGGTACCTACGAGCAGTACTTC
TRBJ1-4	16	few	TRBV12-3/TRBV12-4	NA	CASSASGGTGGEKLFF	TGTGCCAGCAGTGCGTCCGGTGGGACTGGGGGTGAAAAACTGTTTTTT
TRBJ1-5	14	few	TRBV2	NA	CASSERQSNQPQHF	TGTGCCAGCAGTGAAAGGCAGAGCAATCAGCCCCAGCATTTT
TRBJ2-3	15	many	TRBV5-8	NA	CASSLYNAITDTQYF	TGTGCCAGCAGCTTATATAATGCCATCACAGATACGCAGTATTTT
TRBJ1-4	16	many	TRBV7-2	NA	CASSLSFGQTNEKLFF	TGTGCCAGCAGCTTAAGTTTCGGACAGACTAATGAAAAACTGTTTTTT
TRBJ1-4	16	many	TRBV28	NA	CASSGTDAGANEKLFF	TGTGCCAGCAGCGGCACCGATGCCGGCGCTAATGAAAAACTGTTTTTT
TRBJ2-3	13	few	TRBV29-1	NA	CSVEEVIADTQYF	TGCAGCGTTGAAGAGGTGATTGCAGATACGCAGTATTTT
TRBJ2-4	15	NA	TRBV5-6	TRBD2	CASRLGASGTNIQYF	TGTGCCAGCAGGCTGGGGGCTAGCGGGACTAACATTCAGTACTTC
TRBJ1-2	13	many	TRBV7-9	NA	CASSSDVSYGYTF	TGTGCCAGCAGCTCCGACGTCTCCTATGGCTACACCTTC
TRBJ2-5	15	few	TRBV20-1	TRBD2	CSAGGLAGWGETQYF	TGCAGTGCTGGGGGACTAGCGGGATGGGGAGAGACCCAGTACTTC